The T cell receptor (beta chain) under discussion was sequenced for a study of blood T cell repertoires in COVID-19. The wider study: Acute and convalescent COVID-19 samples came from the United States, Italy and Spain. T cells, B-cell-depleted T cells, or PBMCs supplied cDNA or gDNA.

Trimming left V 6 bases short and J 2 bases short, with 16 bases between. Germline V gene data show CDR1 as SGHDN and CDR2 as FVKESK. The CDR3 length is 16 residues. Per the original data handling: Cell counts per sample came from amplifying reference gene primers. Produced via immunoSEQ multiplex PCR; TCRdb's table is partial and in-frame only. That table furnishes V, J and clone size, whereas the DNA furnished D and trimming. The data contain some 200,000 clones, approximately 79% of them seen just once; the ten biggest clones take up around an eighth. The material sequenced was peripheral blood. This chain connects TRBV14 to TRBJ2-2; D might be TRBD2 (6 bases). The receptor was derived from a man aged 30 to 45 with active or convalescent COVID-19. CDR3 loop: CASSLGSGTNTGELFF. In nucleotides, the CDR3 is TGTGCCAGCAGTCTGGGGTCCGGGACTAACACCGGGGAGCTGTTTTTT.